The next 7 T cell receptor beta chains were all read from a single sample in a study of spatial heterogeneity in lung cancer (dated by TCRdb to the late 2010s). General findings and caveats noted by the study authors: The number of expanded intratumoral alpha and beta TCRs correlated with the tumor nonsynonymous mutation count.

Library preparation used 5' RACE. Reads for this sample came from a NextSeq 500. The raw public data were reprocessed by TCRdb itself: fastp quality trimming at Q25, MiXCR clonotype calling, in-frame beta chains only. Duplicate CDR3 protein sequences are folded into a single record with the most common DNA and genes. This sample gives 9,500 to 12,000 distinct CDR3 sequences in total; about 14% of them show up just once. The top ten constitute roughly a sixth of the sample. In light of the paper, this sample's time point label describes: sample taken at primary tumor resection. These receptors have no known antigen. Specimen: lung tumor tissue, collected at surgery. These TCRs come from a male donor with early-stage non-small cell lung cancer.

This clonotype is medium-sized (0.01 to 0.1%) within its sample. V gene TRBV5-6 combines with J gene TRBJ2-7, with D unclear. CDR1 and CDR2 (germline): SGHDT, YYEEEE. CDR3 length: 15 amino acids. V was cut by 6 bases and J by 1 base, with 17 bases left in between. The CDR3 loop is CASITRENPSYEQYF. Here the CDR3 DNA reads TGTGCCAGCATCACCCGAGAAAACCCATCCTACGAGCAGTACTTC.

There are many counts of this clonotype. This chain joins TRBV3-1 and TRBJ2-7, with D unresolved. The CDR3 spans 15 residues. CDR1 is LGHDT, CDR2 YNNKEL, per germline (reference sequence). The ends were cut back, 2 bases at V and 2 bases at J, with 13 bases in the middle. CDR3: CASSQIFGPPYEQYF. In DNA form, the CDR3 reads TGTGCCAGCAGCCAAATATTCGGGCCTCCCTACGAGCAGTACTTC.

This clonotype is large in the sample. This chain joins TRBV7-2 and TRBJ2-3, with 10 bases lining up with TRBD1. After removal of 2 bases from V and 2 bases from J, the junction contained 4 bases not matched to a gene. This CDR3 comprises 16 residues. Looked up from germline, CDR1 is SGHTA and CDR2 is FQGNSA. This CDR3 reads CASSLRGQGHTDTQYF. CDR3 bases: TGTGCCAGCAGCTTAAGGGGACAGGGGCACACAGATACGCAGTATTTT. Using reference TRBV7-2 and TRBJ2-3 for the parts outside the CDR3, the full variable domain is GAGVSQSPSNKVTEKGKDVELRCDPISGHTALYWYRQSLGQGLEFLIYFQGNSAPDKSGLPSDRFSAERTGGSVSTLTIQRTQQEDSAVYLCASSLRGQGHTDTQYFGPGTRLTVL.

This clonotype is categorized as medium-sized. This sequence joins TRBV29-1 and TRBJ2-5, with TRBD1 matching over 8 bases. The germline V gene has CDR1 SQVTM and CDR2 ANQGSEA. The CDR3 contains 14 residues. Trimming took 6 bases from V and 2 from J; bases not matched to a gene: 8. The CDR3 reads CSVRQGTVQETQYF. Here the CDR3 DNA reads TGCAGCGTACGACAGGGGACGGTTCAAGAGACCCAGTACTTC.

This clonotype was seen repeatedly, ten times or more. This chain connects TRBV7-6 to TRBJ2-1; 12 bases are a match to TRBD2. Trimming cost V 2 bases and J 8 bases; bases outside gene matches: 4. CDR3 length equals 15 residues. The germline V gene encodes CDR1 SGHVS and CDR2 FNYEAQ. The CDR3 DNA follows: TGTGCCAGCAGCTTACTAGCGGGAGGGCCCGATGAGCAGTTCTTC. This gives the protein CASSLLAGGPDEQFF.

The chain recombines TRBV20-1 with TRBJ2-3; the D gene is possibly TRBD1 (6 bases). V lost 5 bases to trimming and J lost 2 bases, with 11 bases between them. This CDR3 has 13 amino acids. Germline V CDR1 and CDR2: DFQATT, SNEGSKA (reference sequence). The CDR3 here is CSAPRGTTDTQYF. The CDR3 DNA reads TGCAGTGCTCCCAGGGGTACCACAGATACGCAGTATTTT.

This clonotype ranks as medium-sized. V usage is TRBV7-9 and J usage is TRBJ2-3, with 7 bases fitting TRBD2. This CDR3 spans 18 amino acids. Trimming at V came to 4 bases and at J to 4 bases, leaving 17 bases not matched to a gene. Germline CDR1 SEHNR, CDR2 FQNEAQ (reference sequence). The CDR3 loop reads CASSSPNLNGLVADTQYF. DNA of the CDR3: TGTGCCAGCAGCTCGCCCAACTTAAATGGACTAGTTGCAGATACGCAGTATTTT.